This record concerns one TCR beta chain sequence. Trimming at V came to 5 bases and at J to 5 bases, leaving 9 bases not matched to a gene. CDR3 size: 15 residues. The germline CDR1 and CDR2 sequences are SGHAT and FQDESV (reference sequence). This sample was taken from a study of blood T cell repertoires in COVID-19. Sequenced by immunoSEQ multiplex PCR; TCRdb stores in-frame clones only, minus some. The top ten hold 4% to 5.5% of the sample, which has around 54,000 clones, roughly 81% seen once. The receptor's source is an older woman with acute or convalescent COVID-19. V gene TRBV11-1 combines with J gene TRBJ2-1; TRBD2 agrees at 7 bases. The material sequenced was peripheral blood. CDR3 loop: CASSPGGTKNNEQFF. The CDR3 bases are TGTGCCAGCAGCCCTGGCGGGACTAAAAACAATGAGCAGTTCTTC.